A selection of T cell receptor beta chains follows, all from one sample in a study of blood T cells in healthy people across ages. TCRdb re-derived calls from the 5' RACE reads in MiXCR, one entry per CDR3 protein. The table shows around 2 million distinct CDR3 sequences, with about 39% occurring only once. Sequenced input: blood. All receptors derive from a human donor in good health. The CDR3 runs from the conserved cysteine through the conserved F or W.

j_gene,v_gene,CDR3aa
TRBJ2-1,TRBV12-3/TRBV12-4,CASSRGGDEQFF
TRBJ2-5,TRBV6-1,CASSVTGLQQYF
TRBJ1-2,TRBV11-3,CASSSQDYGYTF
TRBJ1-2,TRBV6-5,CASSYSTPTGAGGGYTF
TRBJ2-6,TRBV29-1,CGVAGTATPEANVLTF
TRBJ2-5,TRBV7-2,CASSLGSVTYQETQYF
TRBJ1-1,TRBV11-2,CAGTTTGENTEAFF
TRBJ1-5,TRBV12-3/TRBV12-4,CASSLLGRGVQPQHF
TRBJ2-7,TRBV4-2,CASSQAEGETYEQYF
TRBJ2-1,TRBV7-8,CASSEFGQWNEQFF
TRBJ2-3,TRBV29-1,CSVELRDRRHGVDTQYF
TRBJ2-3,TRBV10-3,CAISEASRRTDTQYF
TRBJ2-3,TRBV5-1,CASSRDWESTDTQYF
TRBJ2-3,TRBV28,CASSSLLAGGPDTQYF
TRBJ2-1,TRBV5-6,CASSLYRAEQFF
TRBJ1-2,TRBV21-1,CASSLGQGGILIDGPNYGYTF
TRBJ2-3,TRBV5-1,CASSLEGVHTDTQYF
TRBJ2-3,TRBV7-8,CASSPLTPPTDTQYF
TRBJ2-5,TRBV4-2,CASSATSGAETQYF
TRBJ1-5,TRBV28,CASRSYSQNQPQHF
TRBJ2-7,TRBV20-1,CSARRLTGNSYEQYF
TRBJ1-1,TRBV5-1,CASSFQVEDAEAFF
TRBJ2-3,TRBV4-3,CASSPLAGVITQYF
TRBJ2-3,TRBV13,CASSLSNTDTQYF
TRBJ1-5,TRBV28,CASSFSAGRQPQHF
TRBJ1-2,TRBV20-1,CSAIHRDRANYRYTF
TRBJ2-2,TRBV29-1,CSVVAGFGNTGELFF
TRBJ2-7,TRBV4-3,CASSQGTGFPYEQYF
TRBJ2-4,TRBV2,CATIWTGTREQYF
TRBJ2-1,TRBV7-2,CASSPSWRQFF
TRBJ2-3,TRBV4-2,CASSQDSRYTADTQYF
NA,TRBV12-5,CASGLGGTEQYF
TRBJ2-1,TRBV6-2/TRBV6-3,CASSKVEGSYNEQFF